Listed below are T cell receptor beta chains from one sample, sequenced in a study of blood T cell repertoires in COVID-19. Method: immunoSEQ multiplex PCR; TCRdb's copy keeps in-frame clones and lacks some. Of tens of thousands of clones in the sample, around four fifths were seen once. Sequenced sample: peripheral blood. The receptor set was obtained from a man older than 75 with active or convalescent COVID-19. The CDR3 runs from the conserved cysteine through the conserved F or W. The D gene is left open where the match is weak. Part of the rows lack a size; the others show once, few, many or a class for expanded clones.

size,V,D,J,DNA,CDR3
NA,TRBV5-1,TRBD1,TRBJ2-1,TGCGCCAGCAGCTGGACAGGGCTCTGGGAGCAGTTCTTC,CASSWTGLWEQFF
once,TRBV19,TRBD1,TRBJ1-1,TGTGCCAGTAGTCCCGACAGGGATGGGAACACTGAAGCTTTCTTT,CASSPDRDGNTEAFF
NA,TRBV3-1/TRBV3-2,TRBD1,TRBJ1-2,TGTGCCAGCAGCCAAGATATTCGGACAGGGATAGGCTACACCTTC,CASSQDIRTGIGYTF
once,TRBV9,TRBD2,TRBJ2-7,TGTGCCAGCAGCGCCAGTACTAGCGGAGACTCCTACGAGCAGTACTTC,CASSASTSGDSYEQYF
NA,TRBV10-3,TRBD2,TRBJ2-2,TGTGCCATCAGGAGCAGGGAGGGGAGCGGGGAGCTGTTTTTT,CAIRSREGSGELFF
NA,TRBV29-1,NA,TRBJ1-1,TGCAGCGTTGGCGGGGGGAACACTGAAGCTTTCTTT,CSVGGGNTEAFF
NA,TRBV19,TRBD1,TRBJ2-7,TGTGCCAGTAGTATAGGACCAGGGGGTGAGCAGTACTTC,CASSIGPGGEQYF
NA,TRBV21-1,NA,TRBJ2-1,TGTGCCAGCAGCAAAGAAATCGGCGGGAAGCTTGAGCAGTTCTTC,CASSKEIGGKLEQFF
NA,TRBV4-1,NA,TRBJ2-1,TGCGCCAGCAGCCAGGCCCCCACGGGGGTTTACCGACCGTTCTTC,CASSQAPTGVYRPFF
NA,TRBV28,TRBD1,TRBJ1-2,TGTGCCAGCAGATCAACAGGGGATCCGGGCTACACCTTC,CASRSTGDPGYTF
NA,TRBV5-6,NA,TRBJ2-3,TGTGCCAGCAGCTTGAGGAGCTCGAGGCCAGATACGCAGTATTTT,CASSLRSSRPDTQYF
NA,TRBV7-3,NA,TRBJ2-3,TGTGCCAGCAGCTTAACGGGGCTTACAGATACGCAGTATTTT,CASSLTGLTDTQYF
NA,TRBV5-8,NA,TRBJ2-1,TGTGCCAGCAGCACGTGGGGGGGCTTCAGCAATGAGCAGTTCTTC,CASSTWGGFSNEQFF
NA,TRBV19,NA,TRBJ1-2,TGTGCCAGTAGTACGAGCAGGGTTGGAGGCTACACCTTC,CASSTSRVGGYTF
NA,TRBV29-1,TRBD1,TRBJ1-1,TGCAGCGCCCAAGGGGGCCTGGGGTATACTGAAGCTTTCTTT,CSAQGGLGYTEAFF
NA,TRBV5-4,NA,TRBJ2-5,TGTGCCAGCAGCTTGGACAGCCGGGGCCAGTACTTC,CASSLDSRGQYF
NA,TRBV5-4,TRBD1,TRBJ2-3,TGTGCCAGCAGCACGGGACAGGGAGCAGATACGCAGTATTTT,CASSTGQGADTQYF
NA,TRBV11-2,NA,TRBJ1-3,TGTGCCAGCAGCAAACAGGGAAACACCATATATTTT,CASSKQGNTIYF
NA,TRBV7-9,TRBD1,TRBJ1-6,TGTGCCAGCACCAATCGACAGGGGGATAATTCACCCCTCCACTTT,CASTNRQGDNSPLHF
NA,TRBV28,NA,TRBJ1-5,TGTGCCAGCAGTCCCGGACAATACTATCAGCCCCAGCATTTT,CASSPGQYYQPQHF
few,TRBV15,TRBD1,TRBJ1-3,TGTGCCACCAGCAGGGGACAGGCCGGTTACTCTGGAAACACCATATATTTT,CATSRGQAGYSGNTIYF
few,TRBV3-1/TRBV3-2,TRBD1,TRBJ1-1,TGTGCCAGCAGCCGCCAGGACAGGGACGCTTTCTTT,CASSRQDRDAFF
NA,TRBV3-1/TRBV3-2,NA,TRBJ2-3,TGTGCCAGCAGCCAAGGTCAGGGACTTCGCGCAGATACGCAGTATTTT,CASSQGQGLRADTQYF
once,TRBV6-5,NA,TRBJ2-3,TGTGCCTGCTATGGGCCTAGCACAGATACGCAGTATTTT,CACYGPSTDTQYF
NA,TRBV6-4,TRBD1,TRBJ2-2,TGTGCCAGCAGTGACCCGGCAGGGGGTTTGACCGGGGAGCTGTTTTTT,CASSDPAGGLTGELFF
NA,TRBV6-1,NA,TRBJ1-2,TGTGCCAGCAGGAATCAGCCTAGGCAGTTCTATGGCTACACCTTC,CASRNQPRQFYGYTF
NA,TRBV6-5,TRBD2,TRBJ2-5,TGTGCCAGCAGTTACCAGGCGGGAGTATCGGCCCAGTACTTC,CASSYQAGVSAQYF
NA,TRBV27,TRBD2,TRBJ2-7,TGTGCCAGCAGGGGACTAGCGGGTCAACCCTCCTACGAGCAGTACTTC,CASRGLAGQPSYEQYF
NA,TRBV3-1/TRBV3-2,TRBD2,TRBJ2-2,TGTGCCAGCAGCCATGCGGGGGGAGGAACCGGGGAGCTGTTTTTT,CASSHAGGGTGELFF
few,TRBV7-2,NA,TRBJ2-3,TGTGCCAGCAGCTTCTTGCGGGGCACAGATACGCAGTATTTT,CASSFLRGTDTQYF
once,TRBV14,TRBD1,TRBJ1-1,TGTGCCAGCAACCCAGGGGGCACCGCCTATTTCTTT,CASNPGGTAYFF
NA,TRBV27,TRBD2,TRBJ2-4,TGTGCCAGCAGTTTGGTGTCTAGCGGGAGGCGGTCCAAAAACATTCAGTACTTC,CASSLVSSGRRSKNIQYF
NA,TRBV19,NA,TRBJ1-1,TGTGCCAGTACCGACGGGACTCACTCGGGGAACACTGAAGCTTTCTTT,CASTDGTHSGNTEAFF
NA,TRBV27,NA,TRBJ1-1,TGTGCCAGCAGTGATAGACAGCGGGCGGGCACTGAAGCTTTCTTT,CASSDRQRAGTEAFF
NA,TRBV30,NA,TRBJ1-3,TGTGCCTGGCGTACAGGGTTGGGAAACACCATATATTTT,CAWRTGLGNTIYF
NA,TRBV5-1,TRBD1,TRBJ2-2,TGCGCCAGCAGCCTGACAGGGGTGGGGACCGGGGAGCTGTTTTTT,CASSLTGVGTGELFF
NA,TRBV29-1,NA,TRBJ1-3,TGCAGCGTTGAAGATGCACAGGGCGGTGGAAACACCATATATTTT,CSVEDAQGGGNTIYF
NA,TRBV19,TRBD1,TRBJ1-1,TGTGCCAGTAGGGCAATCCGGGACAGGTTGGGTGAGGCTTTCTTT,CASRAIRDRLGEAFF
NA,TRBV5-1,NA,TRBJ2-2,TGCGCCAGCAGCTTACCCTTGGTGCCTTCGGGCACCGGGGAGCTGTTTTTT,CASSLPLVPSGTGELFF
NA,TRBV6-4,NA,TRBJ1-4,TGTGCCAGCAGTGTCGAACATAATGAAAAACTGTTTTTT,CASSVEHNEKLFF
NA,TRBV19,TRBD1,TRBJ1-6,TGTGCCAGTAGCCTCCGGGACAGAAGCTCCTATAATTCACCCCTCCACTTT,CASSLRDRSSYNSPLHF
NA,TRBV5-1,TRBD1,TRBJ2-7,TGCGCCAGCAGCTTGAGCCGGGACAGCTCCTACGAGCAGTACTTC,CASSLSRDSSYEQYF
NA,TRBV27,TRBD1,TRBJ2-6,TGTGCCAGCAGTTTAGGGACAGGGTTATCTGGGGCCAACGTCCTGACTTTC,CASSLGTGLSGANVLTF
once,TRBV5-1,TRBD1,TRBJ1-5,TGCGCCAGCAGCCCCGGGACAGGGGGAGGCAATCAGCCCCAGCATTTT,CASSPGTGGGNQPQHF
NA,TRBV30,NA,TRBJ1-3,TGTGCCTGGAATAATCAGGGGAGTGGAAACACCATATATTTT,CAWNNQGSGNTIYF
NA,TRBV5-1,NA,TRBJ1-3,TGCGCCAGCAGCTCGGGGACTGGTGGAAACACCATATATTTT,CASSSGTGGNTIYF